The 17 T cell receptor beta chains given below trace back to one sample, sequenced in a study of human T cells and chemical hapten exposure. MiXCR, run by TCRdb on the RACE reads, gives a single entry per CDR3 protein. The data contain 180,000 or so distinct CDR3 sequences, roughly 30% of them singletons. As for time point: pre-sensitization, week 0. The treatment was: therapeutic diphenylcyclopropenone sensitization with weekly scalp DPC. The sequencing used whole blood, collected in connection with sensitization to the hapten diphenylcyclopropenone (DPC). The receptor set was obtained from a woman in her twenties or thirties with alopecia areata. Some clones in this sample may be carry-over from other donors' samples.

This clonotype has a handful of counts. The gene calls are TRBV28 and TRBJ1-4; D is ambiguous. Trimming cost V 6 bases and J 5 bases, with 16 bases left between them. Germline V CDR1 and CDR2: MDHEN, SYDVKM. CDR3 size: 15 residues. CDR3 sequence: CASRSSEGGNEKLFF. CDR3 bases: TGTGCCAGCAGAAGCTCGGAGGGAGGGAATGAAAAACTGTTTTTT.

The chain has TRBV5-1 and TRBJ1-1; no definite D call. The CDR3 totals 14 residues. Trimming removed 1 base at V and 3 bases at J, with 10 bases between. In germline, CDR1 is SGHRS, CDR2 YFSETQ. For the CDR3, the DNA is TGCGCCAGCAGCTTGAATACCTGGGACACTGAAGCTTTCTTT. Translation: CASSLNTWDTEAFF.

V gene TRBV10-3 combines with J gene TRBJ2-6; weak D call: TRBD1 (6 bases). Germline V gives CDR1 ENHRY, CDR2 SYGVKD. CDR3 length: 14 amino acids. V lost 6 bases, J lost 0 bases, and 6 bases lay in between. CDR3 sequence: CAIRTGSGANVLTF. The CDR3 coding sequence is TGTGCCATCAGGACAGGCTCTGGGGCCAACGTCCTGACTTTC.

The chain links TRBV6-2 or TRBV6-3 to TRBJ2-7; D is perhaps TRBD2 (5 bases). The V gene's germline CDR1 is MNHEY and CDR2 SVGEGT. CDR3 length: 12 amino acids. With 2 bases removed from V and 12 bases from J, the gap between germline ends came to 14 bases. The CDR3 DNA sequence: TGTGCCAGCAGTTACCCTGGACTGACTCCGTACTTC. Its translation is CASSYPGLTPYF.

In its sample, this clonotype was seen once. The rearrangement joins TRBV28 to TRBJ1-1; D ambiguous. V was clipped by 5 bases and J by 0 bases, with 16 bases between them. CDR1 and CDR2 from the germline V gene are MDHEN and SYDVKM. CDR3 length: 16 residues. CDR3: CASSLTGRPLNTEAFF. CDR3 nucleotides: TGTGCCAGCAGTCTGACCGGACGGCCGTTGAACACTGAAGCTTTCTTT. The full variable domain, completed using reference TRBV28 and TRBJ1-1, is DVKVTQSSRYLVKRTGEKVFLECVQDMDHENMFWYRQDPGLGLRLIYFSYDVKMKEKGDIPEGYSVSREKKERFSLILESASTNQTSMYLCASSLTGRPLNTEAFFGQGTRLTVV.

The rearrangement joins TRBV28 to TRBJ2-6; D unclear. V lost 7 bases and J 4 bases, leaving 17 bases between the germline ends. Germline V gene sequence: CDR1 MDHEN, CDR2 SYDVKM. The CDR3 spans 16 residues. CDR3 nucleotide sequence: TGTGCCAGCATGCAAGCCCTGAGCTCCGGGGCCAACGTCCTGACTTTC. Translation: CASMQALSSGANVLTF.

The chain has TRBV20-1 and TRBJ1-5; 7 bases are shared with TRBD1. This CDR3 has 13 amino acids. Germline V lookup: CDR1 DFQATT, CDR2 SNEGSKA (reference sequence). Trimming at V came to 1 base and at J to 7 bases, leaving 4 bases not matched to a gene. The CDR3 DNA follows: TGCAGTGCTAGAGGGCAGGGGGTCCAGCCCCAGCATTTT. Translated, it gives CSARGQGVQPQHF.

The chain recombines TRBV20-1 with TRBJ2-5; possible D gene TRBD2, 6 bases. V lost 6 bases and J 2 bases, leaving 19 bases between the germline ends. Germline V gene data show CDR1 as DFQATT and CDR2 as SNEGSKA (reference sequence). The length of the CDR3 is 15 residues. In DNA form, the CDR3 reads TGCAGTGCCCGCCGCCCAGCGGGCCAACAAGAGACCCAGTACTTC. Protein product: CSARRPAGQQETQYF.

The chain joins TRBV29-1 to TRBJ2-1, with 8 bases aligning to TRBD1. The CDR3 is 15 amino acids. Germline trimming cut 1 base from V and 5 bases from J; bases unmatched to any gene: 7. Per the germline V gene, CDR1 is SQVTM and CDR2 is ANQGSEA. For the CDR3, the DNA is TGCAGCGTTGAAGCCGACAGGGGTTGGAACAATGAGCAGTTCTTC. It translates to CSVEADRGWNNEQFF.

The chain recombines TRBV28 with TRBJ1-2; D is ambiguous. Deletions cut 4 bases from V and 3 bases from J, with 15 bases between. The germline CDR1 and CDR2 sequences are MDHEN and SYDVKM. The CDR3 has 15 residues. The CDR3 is CASSYVPWWDYGYTF. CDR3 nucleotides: TGTGCCAGCAGTTACGTCCCCTGGTGGGACTATGGCTACACCTTC.

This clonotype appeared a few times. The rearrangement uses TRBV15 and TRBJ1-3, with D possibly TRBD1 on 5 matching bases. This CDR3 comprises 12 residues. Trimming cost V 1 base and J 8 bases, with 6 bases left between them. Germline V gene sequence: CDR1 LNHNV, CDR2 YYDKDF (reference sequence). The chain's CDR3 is CATSRGGDTIYF. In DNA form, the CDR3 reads TGTGCCACCAGCAGAGGGGGGGACACCATATATTTT.

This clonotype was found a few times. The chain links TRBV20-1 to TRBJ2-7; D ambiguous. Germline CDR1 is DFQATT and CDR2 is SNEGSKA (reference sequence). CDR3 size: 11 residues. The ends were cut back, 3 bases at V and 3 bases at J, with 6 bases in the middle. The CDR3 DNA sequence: TGCAGTGCTAGTTATCTCTACGAGCAGTACTTC. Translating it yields CSASYLYEQYF.

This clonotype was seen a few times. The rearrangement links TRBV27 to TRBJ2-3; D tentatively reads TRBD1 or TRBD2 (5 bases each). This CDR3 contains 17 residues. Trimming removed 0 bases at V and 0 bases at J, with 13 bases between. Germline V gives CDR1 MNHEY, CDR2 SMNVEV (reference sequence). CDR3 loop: CASSLSVWGRSTDTQYF. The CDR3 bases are TGTGCCAGCAGTTTATCGGTGTGGGGACGGAGCACAGATACGCAGTATTTT.

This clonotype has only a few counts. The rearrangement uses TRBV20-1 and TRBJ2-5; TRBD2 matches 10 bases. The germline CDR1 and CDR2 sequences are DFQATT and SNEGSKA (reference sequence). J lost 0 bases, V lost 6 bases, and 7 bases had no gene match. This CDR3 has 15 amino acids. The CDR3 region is CSARKGTSDQETQYF. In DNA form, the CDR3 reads TGCAGTGCCAGGAAAGGGACTAGCGACCAAGAGACCCAGTACTTC.

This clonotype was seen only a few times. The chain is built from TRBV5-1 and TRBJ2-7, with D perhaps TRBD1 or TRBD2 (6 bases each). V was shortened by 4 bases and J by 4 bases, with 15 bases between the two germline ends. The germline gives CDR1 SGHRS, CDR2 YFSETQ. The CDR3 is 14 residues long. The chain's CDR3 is CASSAGTRGYEQYF. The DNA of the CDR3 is TGCGCCAGCAGCGCCGGGACACGGGGGTACGAGCAGTACTTC.

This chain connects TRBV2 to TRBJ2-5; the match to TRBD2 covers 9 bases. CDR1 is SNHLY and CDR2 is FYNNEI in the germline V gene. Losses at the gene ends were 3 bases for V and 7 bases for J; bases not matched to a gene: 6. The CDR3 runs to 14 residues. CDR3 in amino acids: CASSERGGPVTQYF. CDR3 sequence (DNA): TGTGCCAGCAGTGAGCGGGGGGGCCCCGTGACCCAGTACTTC.

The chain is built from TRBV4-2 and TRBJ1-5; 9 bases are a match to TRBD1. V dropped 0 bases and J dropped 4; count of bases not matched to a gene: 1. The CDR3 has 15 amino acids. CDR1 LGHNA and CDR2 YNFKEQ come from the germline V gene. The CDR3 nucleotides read TGTGCCAGCAGCCAAGAAGGGACAGGGAATCAGCCCCAGCATTTT. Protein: CASSQEGTGNQPQHF.